These 27 T cell receptor beta chains originate from one sample sequenced in a study of technical replicates of blood from four donors. Clones were sequenced by immunoSEQ multiplex PCR, and TCRdb holds only the in-frame ones, with some missing. The top ten clones hold 0.25% to 0.35% of a sample with 91,000 or so clones, about 95% of them seen once. Sequenced material: T cells isolated from PBMCs. These receptors all come from a human donor in good health.

This clone showed up just once. The chain links TRBV5-1 to TRBJ2-5; 9 bases match TRBD2. V lost 0 bases to trimming and J lost 5 bases; unmatched junction nucleotides: 8. Germline-derived CDR1 and CDR2 are SGHRS and YFSETQ. This CDR3 is 16 amino acids long. For the CDR3, the DNA is TGCGCCAGCAGCTTGGGGTTAGCGGGAGACGGGGAGACCCAGTACTTC. The encoded protein is CASSLGLAGDGETQYF. The complete variable domain, with remaining parts taken from reference TRBV5-1 and TRBJ2-5, reads KAGVTQTPRYLIKTRGQQVTLSCSPISGHRSVSWYQQTPGQGLQFLFEYFSETQRNKGNFPGRFSGRQFSNSRSEMNVSTLELGDSALYLCASSLGLAGDGETQYFGPGTRLLVL.

The rearrangement links TRBV27 to TRBJ1-2; D ambiguous. The CDR3 consists of 13 residues. Germline CDR1 MNHEY, CDR2 SMNVEV (reference sequence). V gave up 2 bases and J gave up 4 bases, with 8 bases separating them. The CDR3 region has the DNA TGTGCCAGCAGTTTAGGTTTCAGCTATGGCTACACCTTC. As protein: CASSLGFSYGYTF.

V gene TRBV10-2 combines with J gene TRBJ2-3; D is unresolved. Per germline, CDR1 WSHSY and CDR2 SAAADI. V was clipped by 4 bases and J by 0 bases, with 11 bases between them. CDR3 length: 15 amino acids. The chain's CDR3 is CASSAARLSTDTQYF. CDR3 in DNA: TGCGCCAGCAGTGCCGCACGACTCAGCACAGATACGCAGTATTTT.

V and J are TRBV4-3 and TRBJ1-3, with a possible D match to TRBD1 (6 bases). The CDR3 spans 14 residues. Germline CDR1 LGHNA, CDR2 YSLEER. The germline V and J ends were trimmed by 8 bases and 3 bases, with 14 bases remaining between them. Here the CDR3 reads CASGPQGSGNTIYF. CDR3 in DNA: TGCGCCAGCGGTCCACAGGGAAGTGGAAACACCATATATTTT.

The chain has TRBV9 and TRBJ2-1; 8 bases are shared with TRBD2. The ends lost 6 bases at V and 4 bases at J; junction bases unmatched: 12. Germline V gene lookup returns CDR1 SGDLS and CDR2 YYNGEE. The CDR3 has 16 residues. CDR3 loop: CASTHGGGISYNEQFF. The DNA of the CDR3 is TGTGCCAGCACCCACGGGGGGGGAATCTCATACAATGAGCAGTTCTTC.

This chain connects TRBV29-1 to TRBJ1-1; D remains ambiguous. The CDR3 contains 13 residues. The germline V gene encodes CDR1 SQVTM and CDR2 ANQGSEA. The germline V and J ends were trimmed by 7 bases and 0 bases, with 12 bases remaining between them. In nucleotides, the CDR3 is TGCAGCGGTGGAGACGCGGTGAACACTGAAGCTTTCTTT. Amino acids: CSGGDAVNTEAFF.

In regard to this clone: This same CDR3 is encoded by further DNA sequences in the sample. The chain's CDR3 is CAISETGYTEAFF. The CDR3 coding sequence is TGTGCCATCAGTGAAACAGGGTACACTGAAGCTTTCTTT. The chain combines TRBV10-3 with TRBJ1-1, with D maybe TRBD1 (6 bases). Germline loops: CDR1 ENHRY, CDR2 SYGVKD. The ends were cut back, 3 bases at V and 3 bases at J, with 8 bases in the middle. The CDR3 has 13 amino acids.

The genes are TRBV29-1 and TRBJ2-5; D is undetermined. Trimming cost V 4 bases and J 5 bases, with 11 bases left between them. The CDR3 covers 12 residues. The germline CDR1 and CDR2 sequences are SQVTM and ANQGSEA. The CDR3 nucleotides are TGCAGCGTTGGCGCCCTATCGGAGACCCAGTACTTC. Its translation is CSVGALSETQYF.

The chain couples TRBV5-4 to TRBJ2-1; unclear D gene. This CDR3 comprises 16 residues. The germline gives CDR1 SGHNT, CDR2 YYREEE (reference sequence). Trimming took off 2 bases at V and 2 bases at J, with 14 bases between the two ends. The CDR3 reads CASSFSRNSPYNEQFF. CDR3 nucleotide sequence: TGTGCCAGCAGCTTCTCTAGGAATTCCCCCTACAATGAGCAGTTCTTC. Together with reference TRBV5-4 and TRBJ2-1, the CDR3 gives the full variable domain: ETGVTQSPTHLIKTRGQQVTLRCSSQSGHNTVSWYQQALGQGPQFIFQYYREEENGRGNFPPRFSGLQFPNYSSELNVNALELDDSALYLCASSFSRNSPYNEQFFGPGTRLTVL.

The chain combines TRBV14 with TRBJ1-2; the D is unclear. This CDR3 is 15 amino acids long. Trimming cost V 0 bases and J 4 bases, with 12 bases left between them. Germline V gives CDR1 SGHDN, CDR2 FVKESK. The CDR3 protein is CASSQDRFYIYGYTF. Here the CDR3 DNA reads TGTGCCAGCAGCCAAGACCGCTTTTACATCTATGGCTACACCTTC.

The chain's CDR3 is CASSFSYGADTQYF. The CDR3 region has the DNA TGTGCCAGCAGTTTTTCCTACGGGGCAGATACGCAGTATTTT. The chain couples TRBV27 to TRBJ2-3, with a possible D match to TRBD2 (5 bases). V lost 3 bases and J lost 4, with 11 bases in between. This CDR3 is built from 14 residues. Germline V gene data show CDR1 as MNHEY and CDR2 as SMNVEV (reference sequence).

The count of this clone is one. The rearrangement joins TRBV11-3 to TRBJ2-7; 12 bases map to TRBD1. CDR1 SGHNT and CDR2 YENEEA come from the germline V gene. This CDR3 has 14 amino acids. V shed 4 bases and J 3 bases; nucleotides not matched to a gene: 1. Here the CDR3 reads CASSWDRGHYEQYF. CDR3 nucleotides: TGTGCCAGCAGCTGGGACAGGGGGCACTACGAGCAGTACTTC.

This chain joins TRBV7-7 and TRBJ1-5; 9 bases align to TRBD1. The CDR3 is 15 residues long. Trimming at V came to 11 bases and at J to 0 bases, leaving 8 bases not matched to a gene. From germline, CDR1 is SSHAT and CDR2 FNYEAQ (reference sequence). The CDR3 reads CALRDRVYSNQPQHF. The DNA for the CDR3 is TGTGCCCTCAGGGACAGGGTATATAGCAATCAGCCCCAGCATTTT.

The chain's CDR3 is CASSGQGATDTQYF. The CDR3 DNA reads TGTGCCAGCAGCGGCCAGGGGGCCACAGATACGCAGTATTTT. The genes are TRBV4-2 and TRBJ2-3, with 8 positions matching TRBD1. J lost 2 bases, V lost 5 bases, and 3 bases had no gene match. Germline V gene data show CDR1 as LGHNA and CDR2 as YNFKEQ. There are 14 residues in the CDR3.

The chain uses TRBV25-1 and TRBJ2-3, with 8 bases matching TRBD1. This CDR3 has 15 residues. V trimming: 2 bases; J trimming: 5 bases; junction bases outside the gene matches: 6. Germline V CDR1 and CDR2: MGHDK, SYGVNS. The CDR3 nucleotides are TGTGCCAGCAGTGAAGTCAGGGGGCTGGGAGATACGCAGTATTTT. Translating gives CASSEVRGLGDTQYF.

J is TRBJ2-7 and V is TRBV29-1; the match to TRBD2 covers 7 bases. CDR1 is SQVTM and CDR2 is ANQGSEA in the germline V gene. Trimming at V came to 6 bases and at J to 0 bases, leaving 5 bases not matched to a gene. The CDR3 runs to 13 residues. The CDR3 DNA reads TGCAGCGTGTTACTAGCGAGCTCCTACGAGCAGTACTTC. Amino acids: CSVLLASSYEQYF.

V and J are TRBV11-2 and TRBJ2-7; D is uncertain. Trimming took 4 bases from V and 2 from J, leaving 9 bases between them. The CDR3 spans 13 residues. Germline CDR1 and CDR2: SGHAT and FQNNGV. The CDR3: CASSSGAAYEQYF. The CDR3 DNA reads TGTGCCAGCAGCTCCGGTGCTGCCTACGAGCAGTACTTC.

The chain uses TRBV4-1 and TRBJ2-1, with TRBD2 matching over 8 bases. This CDR3 is 15 amino acids long. J was trimmed by 10 bases and V by 0 bases; bases with no gene match: 8. CDR1 is MGHRA, CDR2 YSYEKL, per germline. The CDR3 coding sequence is TGCGCCAGCAGCCAAGAGGGCGGTAGCGGGACCGAGCAGTTCTTC. Amino acids: CASSQEGGSGTEQFF.

The chain recombines TRBV13 with TRBJ2-2; no clear D gene. Germline V gene sequence: CDR1 PRHDT, CDR2 FYEKMQ (reference sequence). This CDR3 contains 13 residues. Trimming shortened V by 8 bases and J by 4 bases, and 11 bases separated the two germline ends. The CDR3 loop reads CASSRVGTGELFF. The CDR3 DNA reads TGTGCCAGCTCTCGGGTAGGCACCGGGGAGCTGTTTTTT.

This chain uses TRBV11-2 with TRBJ2-7, with TRBD2 matching over 10 bases. The CDR3 has 16 residues. J lost 6 bases, V lost 4 bases, and 12 bases had no gene match. CDR1 and CDR2 (germline): SGHAT, FQNNGV. CDR3 protein: CASSSQASGRIGEQYF. For the CDR3, the DNA is TGTGCCAGCAGCTCCCAAGCTAGCGGGAGAATCGGCGAGCAGTACTTC.

This clone appeared once. This chain links TRBV7-8 with TRBJ2-7; D uncertain. Deletions cut 1 base from V and 1 base from J, with 5 bases between. The CDR3 is made up of 13 amino acids. Germline V gene data show CDR1 as SGHVS and CDR2 as FQNEAQ. The CDR3 loop reads CASSLDTSYEQYF. DNA for the CDR3: TGTGCCAGCAGCTTAGACACGTCCTACGAGCAGTACTTC.

This chain connects TRBV9 to TRBJ2-7, with a possible D match to TRBD2 (6 bases). The germline V gene encodes CDR1 SGDLS and CDR2 YYNGEE. This CDR3 comprises 15 residues. The V end was cut by 6 bases, the J end by 1 base, with 17 bases between. The CDR3 DNA reads TGTGCCAGCACCGAAGGGCTAGCGCCTTCCTACGAGCAGTACTTC. Residues: CASTEGLAPSYEQYF.

V is TRBV6-1 and J is TRBJ2-7; weak D call: TRBD1 (5 bases). The CDR3 extends over 15 amino acids. Germline loops: CDR1 MNHNS, CDR2 SASEGT. With 3 bases removed from V and 2 bases from J, the gap between germline ends came to 14 bases. The DNA for the CDR3 is TGTGCCAGCAGTGAGTCAAGGGGTGGCCCCTACGAGCAGTACTTC. It translates to CASSESRGGPYEQYF.

The rearrangement uses TRBV28 and TRBJ1-1; TRBD1 might be the D (6 bases). V shed 6 bases and J shed 0 bases, with 23 bases lying between them. This CDR3 spans 18 amino acids. Germline assignment: CDR1 MDHEN and CDR2 SYDVKM. CDR3 nucleotide sequence: TGTGCCAGCAGCCGCACAGGGTTAACCTGGGGGCTGAACACTGAAGCTTTCTTT. It encodes CASSRTGLTWGLNTEAFF.

The rearrangement joins TRBV6-6 to TRBJ2-1, with a tentative D call TRBD2 (6 bases). The ends were cut back, 0 bases at V and 0 bases at J, with 9 bases in the middle. CDR1 is MNHNY, CDR2 SVGAGI, per germline (reference sequence). This CDR3 spans 16 amino acids. In nucleotides, the CDR3 is TGTGCCAGCAGTTACTCTCTCGGGAGCTCCTACAATGAGCAGTTCTTC. Translation gives CASSYSLGSSYNEQFF.

This rearrangement joins TRBV4-1 to TRBJ1-4, with D maybe TRBD1 (5 bases). CDR1 and CDR2 (germline): MGHRA, YSYEKL. V gave up 2 bases and J gave up 3 bases, with 13 bases separating them. This CDR3 comprises 16 residues. This CDR3 is CASSQRTLHANEKLFF. CDR3 in DNA: TGCGCCAGCAGCCAAAGGACACTCCATGCTAATGAAAAACTGTTTTTT.

The rearrangement links TRBV14 to TRBJ2-1, with D hard to call. This CDR3 region has 14 residues. Per germline, CDR1 SGHDN and CDR2 FVKESK. Between the trimmed V and J ends, which lost 3 bases and 10 bases, there was a span of 16 bases. The CDR3 bases are TGTGCCAGCAGCCAGACTTCAAATATGCGGGAGCAGTTCTTC. Translating gives CASSQTSNMREQFF.